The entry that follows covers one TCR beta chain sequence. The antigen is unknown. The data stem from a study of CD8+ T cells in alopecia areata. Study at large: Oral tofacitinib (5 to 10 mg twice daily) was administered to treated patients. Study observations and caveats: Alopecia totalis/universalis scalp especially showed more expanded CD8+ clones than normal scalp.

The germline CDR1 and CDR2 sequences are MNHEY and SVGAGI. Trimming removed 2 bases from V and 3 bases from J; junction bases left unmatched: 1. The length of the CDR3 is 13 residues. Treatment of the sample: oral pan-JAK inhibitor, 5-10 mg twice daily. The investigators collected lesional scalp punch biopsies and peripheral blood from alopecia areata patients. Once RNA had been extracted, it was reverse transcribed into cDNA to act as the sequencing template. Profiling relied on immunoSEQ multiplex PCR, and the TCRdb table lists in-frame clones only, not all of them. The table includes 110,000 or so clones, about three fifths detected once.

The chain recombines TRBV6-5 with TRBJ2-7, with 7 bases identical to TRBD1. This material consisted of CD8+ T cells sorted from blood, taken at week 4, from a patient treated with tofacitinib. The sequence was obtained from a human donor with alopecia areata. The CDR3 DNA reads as TGTGCCAGCAGTTACCGGGACAGCTACGAGCAGTACTTC. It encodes CASSYRDSYEQYF.